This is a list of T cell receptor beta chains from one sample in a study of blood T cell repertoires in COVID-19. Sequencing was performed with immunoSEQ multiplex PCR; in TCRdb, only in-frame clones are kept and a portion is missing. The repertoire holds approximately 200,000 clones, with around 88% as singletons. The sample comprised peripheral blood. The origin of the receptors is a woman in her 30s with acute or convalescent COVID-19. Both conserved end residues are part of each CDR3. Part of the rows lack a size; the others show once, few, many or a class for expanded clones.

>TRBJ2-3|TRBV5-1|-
CASSLPVERSTDTQYF
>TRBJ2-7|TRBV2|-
CASGTSGYEQYF
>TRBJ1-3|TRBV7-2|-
CASSERGNTIYF
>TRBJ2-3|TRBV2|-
CASNYGPDTQYF
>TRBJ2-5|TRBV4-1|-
CASSQDLVQETQYF
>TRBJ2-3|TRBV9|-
CASSALAGAGDTQYF
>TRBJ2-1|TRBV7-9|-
CASSPRSGRAFNEQFF
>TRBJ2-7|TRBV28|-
CASRPPGGATYEQYF
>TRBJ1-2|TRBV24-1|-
CATSDRGEDYGYTF
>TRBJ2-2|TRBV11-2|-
CASSLVGGRAPGELFF
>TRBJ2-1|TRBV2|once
CASSPGFSYNEQFF
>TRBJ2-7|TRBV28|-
CASSPLGGLDSYEQYF
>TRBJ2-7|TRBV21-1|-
CASSKCPPGTSDEQYF
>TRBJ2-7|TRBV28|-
CASSLALLVSTHPYEQYF
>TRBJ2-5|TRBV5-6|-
CASSFGDLGPETQYF
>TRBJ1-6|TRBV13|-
CASSLRTLRSNSPLHF
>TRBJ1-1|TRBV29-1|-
CSVARGRKTFF
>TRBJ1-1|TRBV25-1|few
CASRGQTNTEAFF